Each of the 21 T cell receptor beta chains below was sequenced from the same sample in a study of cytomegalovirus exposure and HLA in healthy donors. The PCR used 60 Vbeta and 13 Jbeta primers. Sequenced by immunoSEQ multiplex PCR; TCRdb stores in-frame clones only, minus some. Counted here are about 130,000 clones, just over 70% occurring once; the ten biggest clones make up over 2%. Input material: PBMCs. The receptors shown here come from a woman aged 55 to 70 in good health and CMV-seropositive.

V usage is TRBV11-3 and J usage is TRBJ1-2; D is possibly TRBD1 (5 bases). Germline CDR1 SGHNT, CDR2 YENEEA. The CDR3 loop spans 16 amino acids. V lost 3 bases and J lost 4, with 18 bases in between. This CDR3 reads CASSLPSGGLVYGYTF. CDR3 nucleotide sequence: TGTGCCAGCAGCTTGCCCTCGGGGGGACTAGTCTATGGCTACACCTTC.

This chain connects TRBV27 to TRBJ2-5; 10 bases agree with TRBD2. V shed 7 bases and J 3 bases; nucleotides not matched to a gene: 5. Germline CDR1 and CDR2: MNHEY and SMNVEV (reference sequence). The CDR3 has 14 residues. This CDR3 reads CASTRLAGEETQYF. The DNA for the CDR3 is TGTGCCAGCACACGTCTAGCGGGGGAAGAGACCCAGTACTTC.

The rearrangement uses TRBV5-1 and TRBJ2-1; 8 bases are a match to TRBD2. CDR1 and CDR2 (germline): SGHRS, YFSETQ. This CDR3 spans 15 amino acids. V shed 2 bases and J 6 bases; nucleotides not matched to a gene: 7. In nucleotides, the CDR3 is TGCGCCAGCAGCTTCCGCGCGGGGGGCGGCAATGAGCAGTTCTTC. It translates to CASSFRAGGGNEQFF.

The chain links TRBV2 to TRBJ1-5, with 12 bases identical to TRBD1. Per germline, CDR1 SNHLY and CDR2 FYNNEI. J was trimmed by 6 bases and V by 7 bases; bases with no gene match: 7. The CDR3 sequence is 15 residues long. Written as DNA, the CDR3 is TGTGCCAGCAACCCGGGACAGGGGGCATTTCAGCCCCAGCATTTT. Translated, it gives CASNPGQGAFQPQHF.

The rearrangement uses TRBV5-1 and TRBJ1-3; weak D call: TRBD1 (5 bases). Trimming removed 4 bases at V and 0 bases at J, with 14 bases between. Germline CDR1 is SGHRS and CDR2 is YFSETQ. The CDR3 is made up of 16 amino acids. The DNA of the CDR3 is TGCGCCAGCAGCGGGGGGGACGGGGACTCTGGAAACACCATATATTTT. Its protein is CASSGGDGDSGNTIYF.

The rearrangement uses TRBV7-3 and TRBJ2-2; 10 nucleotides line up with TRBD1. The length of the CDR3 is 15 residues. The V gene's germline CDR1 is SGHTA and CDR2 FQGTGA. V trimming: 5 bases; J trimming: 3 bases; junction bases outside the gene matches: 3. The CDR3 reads CASSRDRGDTGELFF. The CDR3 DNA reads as TGTGCCAGCAGCAGGGACAGGGGAGACACCGGGGAGCTGTTTTTT.

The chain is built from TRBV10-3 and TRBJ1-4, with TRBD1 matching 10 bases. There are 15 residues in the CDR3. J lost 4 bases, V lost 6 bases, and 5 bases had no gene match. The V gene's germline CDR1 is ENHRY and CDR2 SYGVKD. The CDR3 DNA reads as TGTGCCATCAGGAGACAGGGGGCAGATAATGAAAAACTGTTTTTT. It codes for CAIRRQGADNEKLFF.

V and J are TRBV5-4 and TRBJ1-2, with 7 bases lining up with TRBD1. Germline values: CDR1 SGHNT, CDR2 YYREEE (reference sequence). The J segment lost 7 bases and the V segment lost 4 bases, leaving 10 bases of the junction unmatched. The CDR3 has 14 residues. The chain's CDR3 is CASSPDRTVGGYTF. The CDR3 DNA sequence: TGTGCCAGCAGCCCGGACAGGACGGTGGGTGGCTACACCTTC.

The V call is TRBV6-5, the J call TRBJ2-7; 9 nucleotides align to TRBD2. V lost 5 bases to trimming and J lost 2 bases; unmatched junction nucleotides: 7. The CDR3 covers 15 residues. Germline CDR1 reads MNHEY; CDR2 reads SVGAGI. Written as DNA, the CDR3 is TGTGCCAGCAGTCCATTTAGCGGGGGAACCTACGAGCAGTACTTC. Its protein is CASSPFSGGTYEQYF.

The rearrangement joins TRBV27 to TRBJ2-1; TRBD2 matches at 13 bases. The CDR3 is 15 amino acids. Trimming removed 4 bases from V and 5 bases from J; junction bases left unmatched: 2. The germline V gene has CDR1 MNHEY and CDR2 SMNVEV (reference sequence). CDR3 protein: CASSSGLAGNNEQFF. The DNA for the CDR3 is TGTGCCAGCAGTTCGGGACTAGCGGGGAACAATGAGCAGTTCTTC.

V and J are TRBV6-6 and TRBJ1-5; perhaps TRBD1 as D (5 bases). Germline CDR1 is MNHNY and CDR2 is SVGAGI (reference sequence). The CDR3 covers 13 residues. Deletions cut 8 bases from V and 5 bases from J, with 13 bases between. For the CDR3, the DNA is TGTGCCAGCGGAGGGGTACGAGATCAGCCCCAGCATTTT. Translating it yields CASGGVRDQPQHF.

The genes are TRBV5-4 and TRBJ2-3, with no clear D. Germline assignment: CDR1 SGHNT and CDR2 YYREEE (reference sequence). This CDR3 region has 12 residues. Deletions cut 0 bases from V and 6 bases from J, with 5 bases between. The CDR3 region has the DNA TGTGCCAGCAGCTTGGTGTCGGATACGCAGTATTTT. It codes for CASSLVSDTQYF.

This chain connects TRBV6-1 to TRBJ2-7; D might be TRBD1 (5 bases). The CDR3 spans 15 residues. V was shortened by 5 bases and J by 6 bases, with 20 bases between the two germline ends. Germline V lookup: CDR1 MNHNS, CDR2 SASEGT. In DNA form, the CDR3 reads TGTGCCAGCAGTTGGACGGAACAGGAGCCCCTCGAGCAGTACTTC. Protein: CASSWTEQEPLEQYF.

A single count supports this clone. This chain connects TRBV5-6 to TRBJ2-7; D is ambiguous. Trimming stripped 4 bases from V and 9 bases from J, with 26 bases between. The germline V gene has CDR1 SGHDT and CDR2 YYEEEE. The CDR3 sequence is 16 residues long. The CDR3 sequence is CASSSYSTSTRLGQYF. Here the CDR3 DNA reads TGTGCCAGCAGCAGCTACAGTACGTCGACACGTCTGGGGCAGTACTTC.

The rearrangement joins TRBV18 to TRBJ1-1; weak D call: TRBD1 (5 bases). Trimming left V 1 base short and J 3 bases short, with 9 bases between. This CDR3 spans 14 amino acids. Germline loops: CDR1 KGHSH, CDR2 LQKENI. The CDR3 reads CASSPQGRDTEAFF. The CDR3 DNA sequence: TGTGCCAGCTCACCACAGGGGAGGGACACTGAAGCTTTCTTT.

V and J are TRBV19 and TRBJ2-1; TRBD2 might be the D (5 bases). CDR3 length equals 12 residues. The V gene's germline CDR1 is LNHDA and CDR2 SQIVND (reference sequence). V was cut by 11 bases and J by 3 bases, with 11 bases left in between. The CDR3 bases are TGTGCCTCCTGGGGAGACTACAATGAGCAGTTCTTC. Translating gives CASWGDYNEQFF.

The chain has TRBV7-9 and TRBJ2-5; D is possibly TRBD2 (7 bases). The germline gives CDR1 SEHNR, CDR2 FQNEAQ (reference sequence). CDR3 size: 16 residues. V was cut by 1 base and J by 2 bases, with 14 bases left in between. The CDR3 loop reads CASSLGSGGGQETQYF. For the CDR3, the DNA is TGTGCCAGCAGCTTAGGTTCGGGGGGCGGACAAGAGACCCAGTACTTC.

In nucleotides, the CDR3 is TGCGCCAGCAGTGAGGGGACAGGGCGGTACACTGAAGCTTTCTTT. Its translation is CASSEGTGRYTEAFF. The chain carries TRBV10-1 and TRBJ1-1; 9 bases map to TRBD1. CDR1 is WNHNN and CDR2 is SYGVQD in the germline V gene (reference sequence). There are 15 residues in the CDR3. V shed 2 bases, J shed 3 bases, and the junction held 4 bases outside the gene matches.

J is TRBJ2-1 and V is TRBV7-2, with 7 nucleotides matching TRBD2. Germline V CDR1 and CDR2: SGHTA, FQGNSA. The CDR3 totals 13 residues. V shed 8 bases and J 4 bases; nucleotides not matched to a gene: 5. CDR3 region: CASREESYNEQFF. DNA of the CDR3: TGTGCCAGCCGGGAGGAATCTTACAATGAGCAGTTCTTC.

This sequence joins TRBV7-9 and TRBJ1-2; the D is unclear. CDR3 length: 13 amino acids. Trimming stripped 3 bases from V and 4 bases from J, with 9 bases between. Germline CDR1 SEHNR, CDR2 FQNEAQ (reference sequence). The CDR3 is CASSLGVSYGYTF. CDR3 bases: TGTGCCAGCAGCTTGGGAGTTTCCTATGGCTACACCTTC.

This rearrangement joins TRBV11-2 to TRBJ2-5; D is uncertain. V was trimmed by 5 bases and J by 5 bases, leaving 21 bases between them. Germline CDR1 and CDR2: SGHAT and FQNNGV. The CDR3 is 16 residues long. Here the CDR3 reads CASSPPPANGQETQYF. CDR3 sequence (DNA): TGTGCCAGCAGCCCTCCCCCCGCAAATGGGCAGGAGACCCAGTACTTC.